Listed below are T cell receptor beta chains from one sample, sequenced in a study of blood T cell repertoires in COVID-19. Measured with immunoSEQ multiplex PCR; TCRdb has only the in-frame clones, and not every one. The data show about 300,000 clones, 80% to 90% seen once. Sequencing used peripheral blood. The source of these receptors is a man younger than 35 who had recovered from COVID-19. Both conserved end residues are part of each CDR3. D genes are given only for firm matches. The size entry is marked missing in some rows and otherwise reads once, few, many or a size class.

v_gene: TRBV5-1
d_gene: NA
j_gene: TRBJ1-2
abundance: NA
CDR3nt: TGCGCCAGCAGCTTGGGGACGAGCGGTGATGGCTACACCTTC
CDR3aa: CASSLGTSGDGYTF

v_gene: TRBV6-5
d_gene: NA
j_gene: TRBJ1-1
abundance: NA
CDR3nt: TGTGCCAGCAGACAGGGTTTAAGCACTGAAGCTTTCTTT
CDR3aa: CASRQGLSTEAFF

v_gene: TRBV14
d_gene: NA
j_gene: TRBJ2-5
abundance: NA
CDR3nt: TGTGCCAGCAGCCAAGATATAGGACTAACAAGAGAGACCCAGTACTTC
CDR3aa: CASSQDIGLTRETQYF

v_gene: TRBV5-6
d_gene: NA
j_gene: TRBJ2-7
abundance: once
CDR3nt: TGTGCCAGCAGCTTATTAGCGAGCTCCTACGAGCAGTACTTC
CDR3aa: CASSLLASSYEQYF

v_gene: TRBV7-9
d_gene: TRBD2
j_gene: TRBJ2-1
abundance: NA
CDR3nt: TGTGCCAGCAGCTTACAGGGACTAGCGGGAGGTGATGAGCAGTTCTTC
CDR3aa: CASSLQGLAGGDEQFF

v_gene: TRBV6-2/TRBV6-3
d_gene: NA
j_gene: TRBJ2-2
abundance: NA
CDR3nt: TGTGCCAGCAGTTACGTGCCTAGGCGGTCCGGGGAGCTGTTTTTT
CDR3aa: CASSYVPRRSGELFF

v_gene: TRBV5-4
d_gene: TRBD1
j_gene: TRBJ1-1
abundance: NA
CDR3nt: TGTGCCAGCAGCCGGACAGGGGGCGATGAAGCTTTCTTT
CDR3aa: CASSRTGGDEAFF

v_gene: TRBV10-2
d_gene: NA
j_gene: TRBJ1-2
abundance: NA
CDR3nt: TGCGCCAGCAGTGACCCGGCGGGACTTGGCTACACCTTC
CDR3aa: CASSDPAGLGYTF

v_gene: TRBV18
d_gene: TRBD1
j_gene: TRBJ1-2
abundance: NA
CDR3nt: TGTGCCAGCTCACTCCGACAGGGTGGCTACACCTTC
CDR3aa: CASSLRQGGYTF

v_gene: TRBV7-9
d_gene: TRBD1
j_gene: TRBJ2-6
abundance: NA
CDR3nt: TGTGCCAGCAGCTCCCCGGGACAGAGCTACCCTTCTGGGGCCAACGTCCTGACTTTC
CDR3aa: CASSSPGQSYPSGANVLTF

v_gene: TRBV10-3
d_gene: TRBD1
j_gene: TRBJ2-1
abundance: NA
CDR3nt: TGTGCCATCAGGGGGGCCGGGACAGGGGACCTCTATAGCTCCTACAATGAGCAGTTCTTC
CDR3aa: CAIRGAGTGDLYSSYNEQFF

v_gene: TRBV7-9
d_gene: NA
j_gene: TRBJ2-7
abundance: NA
CDR3nt: TGTGCCAGCAGCCCCCGGGACAACTCCTACGAGCAGTACTTC
CDR3aa: CASSPRDNSYEQYF

v_gene: TRBV9
d_gene: TRBD1
j_gene: TRBJ2-4
abundance: NA
CDR3nt: TGTGCCAGCAGGGGACAGGGAAACATTCAGTACTTC
CDR3aa: CASRGQGNIQYF

v_gene: TRBV25-1
d_gene: NA
j_gene: TRBJ1-2
abundance: NA
CDR3nt: TGTGCCAGCAGTGAATATAGTCAGGGGCGTGGCTACACCTTC
CDR3aa: CASSEYSQGRGYTF